The 7 T cell receptor beta chains reported below all come from one sample, sequenced in a study of a mutant IDH1 vaccine in newly diagnosed glioma. Sample time point: week 23, last vaccination. Each vaccine dose was 300 ug of mutant IDH1 20-mer peptide, with topical imiquimod. Antigens for these TCRs are unknown. Clones were sequenced by immunoSEQ multiplex PCR, and TCRdb holds only the in-frame ones, with some missing. In the table there are roughly 60,000 clones, 70% to 90% of which are singletons. The sequencing here drew on PBMCs, taken from a glioma patient whose treatment included an IDH1 peptide vaccine. The receptors stem from a man aged 30-40 years with glioma.

The chain employs TRBV2 and TRBJ1-1; D unresolved. V dropped 5 bases and J dropped 5 bases, with 9 bases sitting between them. The CDR3 contains 12 residues. From germline, CDR1 is SNHLY and CDR2 FYNNEI. This CDR3 reads CASSTGDTEAFF. The CDR3 DNA follows: TGTGCCAGCAGTACGGGTGATACTGAAGCTTTCTTT. Combining the CDR3 with reference TRBV2 and TRBJ1-1 gives the whole variable domain EPEVTQTPSHQVTQMGQEVILRCVPISNHLYFYWYRQILGQKVEFLVSFYNNEISEKSEIFDDQFSVERPDGSNFTLKIRSTKLEDSAMYFCASSTGDTEAFFGQGTRLTVV.

The chain carries TRBV9 and TRBJ1-1, with D possibly matching TRBD1 (6 bases). The CDR3 length is 13 residues. The V and J ends lost 8 bases and 6 bases respectively, with 17 bases between them. Germline values: CDR1 SGDLS, CDR2 YYNGEE. The CDR3 DNA reads as TGTGCCAGTTCAACAGATGACAGGCCTGAAGCTTTCTTT. It codes for CASSTDDRPEAFF.

This clone was observed once. The V and J genes are TRBV4-1 and TRBJ2-7, with D possibly TRBD1 on 6 matching bases. Germline V gene data show CDR1 as MGHRA and CDR2 as YSYEKL. The CDR3 is 14 amino acids. The V and J ends lost 5 bases and 0 bases respectively, with 11 bases between them. This CDR3 reads CASSTRDISYEQYF. DNA for the CDR3: TGCGCCAGCAGCACACGGGACATCTCCTACGAGCAGTACTTC.

The count of this clone is one. This chain connects TRBV4-2 to TRBJ2-7; tentatively, D is TRBD1 (6 bases). Germline V lookup: CDR1 LGHNA, CDR2 YNFKEQ. Trimming shortened V by 1 base and J by 0 bases, and 7 bases separated the two germline ends. The CDR3 is 14 residues long. The chain's CDR3 is CASSQGTASYEQYF. CDR3 bases: TGTGCCAGCAGCCAAGGGACAGCCTCCTACGAGCAGTACTTC.

The chain combines TRBV7-9 with TRBJ1-6; no firm D call. The CDR3 covers 14 residues. CDR1 and CDR2 (germline): SEHNR, FQNEAQ (reference sequence). Trimming shortened V by 7 bases and J by 5 bases, and 12 bases separated the two germline ends. The CDR3 DNA follows: TGTGCCAGCACTGTGGGAGGAAATAATTCACCCCTCCACTTT. Encoded protein: CASTVGGNNSPLHF.

This clone appeared a single time. V gene TRBV7-9 combines with J gene TRBJ2-2, with 7 bases matching TRBD1. V shed 4 bases and J 4 bases; nucleotides not matched to a gene: 12. The V gene's germline CDR1 is SEHNR and CDR2 FQNEAQ (reference sequence). CDR3 length: 17 amino acids. CDR3 in amino acids: CASSSRTGPSTTGELFF. Written as DNA, the CDR3 is TGTGCCAGCAGCTCGCGGACAGGCCCGTCGACCACCGGGGAGCTGTTTTTT. Filled out from reference TRBV7-9 and TRBJ2-2, the complete variable domain reads DTGVSQNPRHKITKRGQNVTFRCDPISEHNRLYWYRQTLGQGPEFLTYFQNEAQLEKSRLLSDRFSAERPKGSFSTLEIQRTEQGDSAMYLCASSSRTGPSTTGELFFGEGSRLTVL.

The chain employs TRBV27 and TRBJ1-6; TRBD1 might be the D (5 bases). Trimming removed 0 bases at V and 2 bases at J, with 14 bases between. The length of the CDR3 is 18 residues. The V gene's germline CDR1 is MNHEY and CDR2 SMNVEV (reference sequence). The CDR3 DNA sequence: TGTGCCAGCAGTTTATCGGCCTCGGGACTGACCTATAATTCACCCCTCCACTTT. Translation: CASSLSASGLTYNSPLHF.